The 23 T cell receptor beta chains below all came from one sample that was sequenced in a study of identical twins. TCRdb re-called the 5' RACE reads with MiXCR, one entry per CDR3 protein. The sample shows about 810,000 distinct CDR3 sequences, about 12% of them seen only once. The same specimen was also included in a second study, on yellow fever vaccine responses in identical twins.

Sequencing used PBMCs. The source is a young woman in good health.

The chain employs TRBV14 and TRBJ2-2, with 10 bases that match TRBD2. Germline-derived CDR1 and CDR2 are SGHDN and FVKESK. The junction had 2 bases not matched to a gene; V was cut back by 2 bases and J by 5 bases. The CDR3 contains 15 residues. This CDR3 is CASSQLAGVTGELFF. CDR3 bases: TGTGCCAGCAGCCAACTAGCGGGAGTAACCGGGGAGCTGTTTTTT. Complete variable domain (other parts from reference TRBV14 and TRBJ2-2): EAGVTQFPSHSVIEKGQTVTLRCDPISGHDNLYWYRRVMGKEIKFLLHFVKESKQDESGMPNNRFLAERTGGTYSTLKVQPAELEDSGVYFCASSQLAGVTGELFFGEGSRLTVL.

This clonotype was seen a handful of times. The CDR3, as DNA: TGTGCCAGCAGCCGCACGGGACTTCCCACAGATACGCAGTATTTT. This translates into CASSRTGLPTDTQYF. This chain connects TRBV7-2 to TRBJ2-3, with D possibly matching TRBD2 (6 bases). CDR1 is SGHTA, CDR2 FQGNSA, per germline. This CDR3 is built from 15 residues. Trimming left V 5 bases short and J 2 bases short, with 14 bases between.

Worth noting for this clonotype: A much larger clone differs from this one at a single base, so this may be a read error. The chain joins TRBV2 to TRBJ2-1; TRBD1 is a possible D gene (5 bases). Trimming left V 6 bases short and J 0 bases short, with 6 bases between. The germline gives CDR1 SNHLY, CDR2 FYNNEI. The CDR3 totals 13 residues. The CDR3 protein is CASRDNSYNEQFF. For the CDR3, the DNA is TGTGCCAGCAGGGACAACTCCTACAATGAGCAGTTCTTC.

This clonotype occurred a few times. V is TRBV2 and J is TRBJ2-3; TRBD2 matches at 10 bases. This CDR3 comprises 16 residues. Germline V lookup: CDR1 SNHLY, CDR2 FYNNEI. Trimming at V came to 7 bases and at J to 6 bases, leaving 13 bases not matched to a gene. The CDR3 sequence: CASIPTRLAGADTQYF. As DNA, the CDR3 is TGTGCCAGCATCCCGACGCGGCTAGCGGGAGCTGATACGCAGTATTTT.

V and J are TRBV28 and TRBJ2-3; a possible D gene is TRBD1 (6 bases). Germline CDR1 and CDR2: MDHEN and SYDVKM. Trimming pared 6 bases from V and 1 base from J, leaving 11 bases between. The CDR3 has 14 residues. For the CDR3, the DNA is TGTGCCAGCAGGGCACAGGGCCGCACAGATACGCAGTATTTT. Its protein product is CASRAQGRTDTQYF.

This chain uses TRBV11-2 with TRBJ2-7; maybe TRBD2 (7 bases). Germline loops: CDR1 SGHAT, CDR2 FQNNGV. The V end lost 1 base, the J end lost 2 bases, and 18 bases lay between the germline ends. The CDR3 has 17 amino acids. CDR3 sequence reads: CASSLGPGGQIPYEQYF. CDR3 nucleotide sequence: TGTGCCAGCAGCTTAGGACCCGGGGGGCAAATACCCTACGAGCAGTACTTC.

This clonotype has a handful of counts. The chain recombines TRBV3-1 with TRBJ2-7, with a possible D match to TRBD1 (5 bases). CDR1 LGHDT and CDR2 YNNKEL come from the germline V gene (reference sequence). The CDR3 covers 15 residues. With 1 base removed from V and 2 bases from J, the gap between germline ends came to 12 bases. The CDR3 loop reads CASSQARTRTYEQYF. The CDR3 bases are TGTGCCAGCAGCCAAGCCCGGACACGAACCTACGAGCAGTACTTC.

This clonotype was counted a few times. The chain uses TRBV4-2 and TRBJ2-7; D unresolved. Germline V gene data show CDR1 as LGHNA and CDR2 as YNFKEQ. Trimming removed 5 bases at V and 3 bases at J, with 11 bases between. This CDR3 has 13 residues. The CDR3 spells CASSGPGLYEQYF. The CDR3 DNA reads TGTGCCAGCAGCGGACCCGGCCTCTACGAGCAGTACTTC.

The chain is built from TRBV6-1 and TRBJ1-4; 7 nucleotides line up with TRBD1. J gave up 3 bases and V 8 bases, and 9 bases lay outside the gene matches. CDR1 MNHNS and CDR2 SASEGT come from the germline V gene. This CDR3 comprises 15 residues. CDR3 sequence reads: CASRITGTANEKLFF. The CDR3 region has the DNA TGTGCCAGCCGGATAACCGGGACAGCTAATGAAAAACTGTTTTTT.

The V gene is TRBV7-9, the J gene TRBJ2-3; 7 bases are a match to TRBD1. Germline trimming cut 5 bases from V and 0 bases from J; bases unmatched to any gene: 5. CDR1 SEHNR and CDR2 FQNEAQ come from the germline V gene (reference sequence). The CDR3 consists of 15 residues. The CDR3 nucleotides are TGTGCCAGCAGCCGACAGGGCTGGAGCACAGATACGCAGTATTTT. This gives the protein CASSRQGWSTDTQYF. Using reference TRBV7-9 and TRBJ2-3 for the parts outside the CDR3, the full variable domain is DTGVSQNPRHKITKRGQNVTFRCDPISEHNRLYWYRQTLGQGPEFLTYFQNEAQLEKSRLLSDRFSAERPKGSFSTLEIQRTEQGDSAMYLCASSRQGWSTDTQYFGPGTRLTVL.

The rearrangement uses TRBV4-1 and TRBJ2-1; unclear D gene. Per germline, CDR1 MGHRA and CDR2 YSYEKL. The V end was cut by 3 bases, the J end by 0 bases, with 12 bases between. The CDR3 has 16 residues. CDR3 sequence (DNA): TGCGCCAGCAGCCATGCTACGGGCCCCTCCTACAATGAGCAGTTCTTC. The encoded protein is CASSHATGPSYNEQFF.

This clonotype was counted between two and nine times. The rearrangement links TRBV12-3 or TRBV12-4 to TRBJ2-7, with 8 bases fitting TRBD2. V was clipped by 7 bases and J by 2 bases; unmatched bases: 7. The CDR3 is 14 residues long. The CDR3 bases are TGTGCCAGCACCTATAGCGGGGTTGCCTACGAGCAGTACTTC. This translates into CASTYSGVAYEQYF.

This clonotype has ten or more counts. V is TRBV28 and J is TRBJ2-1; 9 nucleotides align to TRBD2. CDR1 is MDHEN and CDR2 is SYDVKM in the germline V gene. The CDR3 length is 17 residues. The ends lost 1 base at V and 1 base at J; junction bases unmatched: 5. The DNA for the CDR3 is TGTGCCAGCAGTTTATACCCGCTAGCGGGGTCCTACAATGAGCAGTTCTTC. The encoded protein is CASSLYPLAGSYNEQFF.

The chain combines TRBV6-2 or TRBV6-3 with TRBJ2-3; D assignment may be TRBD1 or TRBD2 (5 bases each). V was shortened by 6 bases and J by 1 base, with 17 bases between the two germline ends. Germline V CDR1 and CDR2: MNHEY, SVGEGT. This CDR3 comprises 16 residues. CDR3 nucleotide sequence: TGTGCCAGCAGACCGGGACCCCCTAAAGGCACAGATACGCAGTATTTT. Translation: CASRPGPPKGTDTQYF.

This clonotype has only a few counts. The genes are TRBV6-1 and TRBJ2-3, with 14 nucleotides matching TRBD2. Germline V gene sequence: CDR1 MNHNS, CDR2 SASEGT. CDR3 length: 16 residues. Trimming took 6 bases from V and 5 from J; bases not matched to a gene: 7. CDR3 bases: TGTGCCAGCAGGCCGACTAGCGGGGGGGCCGTAGATACGCAGTATTTT. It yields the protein CASRPTSGGAVDTQYF.

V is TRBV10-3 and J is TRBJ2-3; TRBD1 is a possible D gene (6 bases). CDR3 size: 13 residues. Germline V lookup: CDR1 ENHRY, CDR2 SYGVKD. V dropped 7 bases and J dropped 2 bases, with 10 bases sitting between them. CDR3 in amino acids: CAITTGATDTQYF. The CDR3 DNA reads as TGTGCCATCACGACAGGAGCCACAGATACGCAGTATTTT.

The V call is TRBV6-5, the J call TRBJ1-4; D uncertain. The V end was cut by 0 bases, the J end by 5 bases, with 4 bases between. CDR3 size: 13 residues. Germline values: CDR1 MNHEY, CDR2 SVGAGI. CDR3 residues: CASSYSFNEKLFF. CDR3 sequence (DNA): TGTGCCAGCAGTTACTCGTTCAATGAAAAACTGTTTTTT.

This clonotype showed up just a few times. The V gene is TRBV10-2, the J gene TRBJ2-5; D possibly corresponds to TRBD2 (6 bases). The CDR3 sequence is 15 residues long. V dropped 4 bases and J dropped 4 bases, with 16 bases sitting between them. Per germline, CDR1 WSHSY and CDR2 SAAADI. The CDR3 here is CASSGSGTLRETQYF. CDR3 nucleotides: TGCGCCAGCAGTGGTTCCGGGACTCTGAGAGAGACCCAGTACTTC.

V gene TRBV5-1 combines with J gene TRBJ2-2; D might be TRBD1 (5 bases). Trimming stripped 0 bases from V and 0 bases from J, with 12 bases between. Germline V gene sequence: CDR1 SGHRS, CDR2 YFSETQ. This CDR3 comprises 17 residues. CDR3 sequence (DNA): TGCGCCAGCAGCTTGGCCGTCAAGGGGCCGAACACCGGGGAGCTGTTTTTT. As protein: CASSLAVKGPNTGELFF.

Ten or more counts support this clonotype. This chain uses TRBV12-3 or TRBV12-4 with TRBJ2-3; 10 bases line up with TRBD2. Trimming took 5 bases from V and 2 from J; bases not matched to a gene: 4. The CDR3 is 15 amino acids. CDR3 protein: CASSKGLATTDTQYF. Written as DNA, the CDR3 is TGTGCCAGCAGTAAGGGACTAGCGACCACAGATACGCAGTATTTT.

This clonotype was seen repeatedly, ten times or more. Here the CDR3 DNA reads TGCAGCGGGGACACAGATAACACAGATACGCAGTATTTT. Its protein is CSGDTDNTDTQYF. The chain carries TRBV29-1 and TRBJ2-3; TRBD1 is a possible D gene (6 bases). CDR3 length: 13 amino acids. The V gene lost 7 bases and the J gene lost 2 bases, with 13 bases spanning the gap. CDR1 and CDR2 (germline): SQVTM, ANQGSEA.

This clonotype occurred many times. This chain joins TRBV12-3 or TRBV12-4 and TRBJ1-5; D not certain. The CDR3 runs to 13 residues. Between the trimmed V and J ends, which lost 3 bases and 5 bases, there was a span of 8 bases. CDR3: CASSFNQDQPQHF. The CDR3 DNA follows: TGTGCCAGCAGTTTTAACCAGGATCAGCCCCAGCATTTT.

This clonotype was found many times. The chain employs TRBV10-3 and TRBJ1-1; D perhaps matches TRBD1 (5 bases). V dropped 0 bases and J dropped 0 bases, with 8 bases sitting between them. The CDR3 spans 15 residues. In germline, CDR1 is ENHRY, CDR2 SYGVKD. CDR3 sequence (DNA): TGTGCCATCAGTGAGTCGAGACAGATGAACACTGAAGCTTTCTTT. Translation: CAISESRQMNTEAFF.